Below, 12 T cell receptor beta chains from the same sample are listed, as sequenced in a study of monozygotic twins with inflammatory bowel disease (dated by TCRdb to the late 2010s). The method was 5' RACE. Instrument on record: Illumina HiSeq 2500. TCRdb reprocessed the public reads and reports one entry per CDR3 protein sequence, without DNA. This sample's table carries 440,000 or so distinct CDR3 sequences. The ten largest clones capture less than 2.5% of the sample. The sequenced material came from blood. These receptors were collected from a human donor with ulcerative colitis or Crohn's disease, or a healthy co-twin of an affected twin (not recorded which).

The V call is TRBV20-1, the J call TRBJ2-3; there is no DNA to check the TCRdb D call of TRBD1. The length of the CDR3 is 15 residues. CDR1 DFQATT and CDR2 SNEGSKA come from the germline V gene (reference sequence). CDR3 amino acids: CSARKVSRQGWAQYF.

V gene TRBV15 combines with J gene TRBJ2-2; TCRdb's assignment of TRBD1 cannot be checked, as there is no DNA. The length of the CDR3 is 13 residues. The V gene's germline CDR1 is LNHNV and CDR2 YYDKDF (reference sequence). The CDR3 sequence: CATSRRQAGELFF.

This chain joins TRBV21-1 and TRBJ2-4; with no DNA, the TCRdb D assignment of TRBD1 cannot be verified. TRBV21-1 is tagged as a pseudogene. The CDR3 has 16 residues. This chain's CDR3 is CASSNAGTVAKNIQYF.

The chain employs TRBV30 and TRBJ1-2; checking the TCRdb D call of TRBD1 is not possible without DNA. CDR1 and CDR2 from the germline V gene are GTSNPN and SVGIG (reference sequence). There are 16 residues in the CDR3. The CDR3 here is CAWSVKGTGSVYGYTF.

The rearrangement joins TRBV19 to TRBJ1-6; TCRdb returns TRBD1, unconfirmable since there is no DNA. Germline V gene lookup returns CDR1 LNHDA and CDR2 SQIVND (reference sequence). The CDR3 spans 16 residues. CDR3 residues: CASSMAGQGVNSPLHF.

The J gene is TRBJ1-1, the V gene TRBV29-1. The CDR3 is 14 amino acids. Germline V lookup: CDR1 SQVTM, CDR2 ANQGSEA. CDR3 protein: CSASRLLTDTEAFF.

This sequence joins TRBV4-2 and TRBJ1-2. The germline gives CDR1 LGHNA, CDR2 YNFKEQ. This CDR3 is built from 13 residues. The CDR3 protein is CASSRDRADGYTF.

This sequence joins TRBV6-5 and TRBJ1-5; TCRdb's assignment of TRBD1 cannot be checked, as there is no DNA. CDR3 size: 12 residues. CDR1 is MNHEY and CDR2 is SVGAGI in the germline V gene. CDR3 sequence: CASSPGQGPQHF.

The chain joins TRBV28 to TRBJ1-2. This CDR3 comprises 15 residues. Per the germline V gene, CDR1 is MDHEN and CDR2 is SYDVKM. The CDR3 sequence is CASSLDNRWNYGYTF.

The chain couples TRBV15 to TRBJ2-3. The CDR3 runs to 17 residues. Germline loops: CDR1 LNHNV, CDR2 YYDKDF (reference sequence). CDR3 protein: CATSRDPPRVVADTQYF.

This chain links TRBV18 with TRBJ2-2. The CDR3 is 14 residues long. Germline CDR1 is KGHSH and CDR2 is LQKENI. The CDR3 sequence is CASSPIQRAGELFF.

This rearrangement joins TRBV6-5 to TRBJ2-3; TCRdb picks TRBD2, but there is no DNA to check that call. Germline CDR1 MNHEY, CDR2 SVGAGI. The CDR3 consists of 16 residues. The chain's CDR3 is CASSYSGGRGTDTQYF.